These 13 T cell receptor beta chains came from one sample sequenced in a study of radiation and T cells in renal cell carcinoma. Sequencing was performed with immunoSEQ multiplex PCR; in TCRdb, only in-frame clones are kept and a portion is missing. This sample has about 73,000 clones; 75% to 90% occur once, and the top ten carry over 2%. The time point was: blood 4 weeks post-SBRT, at nephrectomy. Treatment: 15 Gy SBRT to primary tumor, nephrectomy 4 weeks later. Here the sequenced sample was blood, taken from a patient whose treatment included radiotherapy and nephrectomy. These receptors were taken from a woman between 55 and 75 years old with renal cell carcinoma.

This clone was seen once. The chain combines TRBV5-4 with TRBJ2-7; D may be TRBD1 or TRBD2 (6 bases each). V dropped 4 bases and J dropped 2 bases, with 16 bases sitting between them. CDR1 and CDR2 from the germline V gene are SGHNT and YYREEE (reference sequence). This CDR3 comprises 15 residues. In nucleotides, the CDR3 is TGTGCCAGCAGCCCTTTGGAAGGGGGGCCCTACGAGCAGTACTTC. It encodes CASSPLEGGPYEQYF.

The chain employs TRBV5-1 and TRBJ1-2; 7 bases line up with TRBD1. The V gene's germline CDR1 is SGHRS and CDR2 YFSETQ. The V segment lost 0 bases and the J segment 8 bases; nucleotides outside the gene matches: 10. The CDR3 covers 15 residues. This chain's CDR3 is CASSLGHDRDGGYTF. The CDR3 DNA reads TGCGCCAGCAGCTTGGGACACGACAGGGATGGGGGCTACACCTTC. The entire variable domain, with the rest obtained from reference TRBV5-1 and TRBJ1-2, is as follows: KAGVTQTPRYLIKTRGQQVTLSCSPISGHRSVSWYQQTPGQGLQFLFEYFSETQRNKGNFPGRFSGRQFSNSRSEMNVSTLELGDSALYLCASSLGHDRDGGYTFGSGTRLTVV.

This chain links TRBV5-4 with TRBJ2-7; D is possibly TRBD1 or TRBD2 (6 bases each). Germline CDR1 reads SGHNT; CDR2 reads YYREEE (reference sequence). This CDR3 comprises 18 residues. V was trimmed by 4 bases and J by 0 bases, leaving 23 bases between them. The CDR3 bases are TGTGCCAGCAGCCAAGTTGGAGAGGGGGACTTGAGCTCCTACGAGCAGTACTTC. This translates into CASSQVGEGDLSSYEQYF.

This clone was observed a handful of times. The V gene is TRBV14, the J gene TRBJ2-5, with TRBD2 as a possible D gene (5 bases). The CDR3 is made up of 12 amino acids. Germline-derived CDR1 and CDR2 are SGHDN and FVKESK. V was shortened by 3 bases and J by 5 bases, with 7 bases between the two germline ends. The CDR3 region has the DNA TGTGCCAGCAGCCATTGGGAGGAGACCCAGTACTTC. Translated: CASSHWEETQYF.

V and J are TRBV2 and TRBJ1-2; a weak D match, TRBD1 (6 bases). Trimming left V 4 bases short and J 2 bases short, with 11 bases between. CDR1 is SNHLY, CDR2 FYNNEI, per germline. The CDR3 consists of 14 residues. The CDR3 is CASSGQAGNYGYTF. Here the CDR3 DNA reads TGTGCCAGCAGTGGACAGGCAGGGAACTATGGCTACACCTTC. Full variable domain (rest looked up from reference TRBV2 and TRBJ1-2): EPEVTQTPSHQVTQMGQEVILRCVPISNHLYFYWYRQILGQKVEFLVSFYNNEISEKSEIFDDQFSVERPDGSNFTLKIRSTKLEDSAMYFCASSGQAGNYGYTFGSGTRLTVV.

The chain combines TRBV7-9 with TRBJ2-7; either TRBD1 or TRBD2 may supply D (5 bases each). CDR1 is SEHNR, CDR2 FQNEAQ, per germline (reference sequence). The CDR3 spans 15 residues. The V and J ends lost 4 bases and 0 bases respectively, with 13 bases between them. CDR3 nucleotide sequence: TGTGCCAGCAGCTCCCGGGACCAACGCTCCTACGAGCAGTACTTC. This sequence encodes CASSSRDQRSYEQYF.

The chain carries TRBV5-1 and TRBJ1-2; D is possibly TRBD1 (6 bases). Germline-derived CDR1 and CDR2 are SGHRS and YFSETQ. V lost 2 bases and J lost 7, with 15 bases in between. This CDR3 is built from 14 residues. Here the CDR3 reads CASSFSREGVGYTF. The CDR3 DNA follows: TGCGCCAGCAGCTTCTCTCGTGAGGGGGTTGGCTACACCTTC. Filled out from reference TRBV5-1 and TRBJ1-2, the complete variable domain reads KAGVTQTPRYLIKTRGQQVTLSCSPISGHRSVSWYQQTPGQGLQFLFEYFSETQRNKGNFPGRFSGRQFSNSRSEMNVSTLELGDSALYLCASSFSREGVGYTFGSGTRLTVV.

CDR3 amino acids: CASQARVIKTDTQYF. The CDR3 nucleotides are TGTGCCAGCCAGGCCAGGGTCATTAAGACAGATACGCAGTATTTT. The chain links TRBV2 to TRBJ2-3; TRBD1 is a possible D gene (5 bases). This CDR3 spans 15 amino acids. Germline values: CDR1 SNHLY, CDR2 FYNNEI. Between the trimmed V and J ends, which lost 8 bases and 3 bases, there was a span of 18 bases.

The V call is TRBV27, the J call TRBJ2-7; no definite D call. With 4 bases removed from V and 5 bases from J, the gap between germline ends came to 6 bases. CDR3 size: 11 residues. Germline V CDR1 and CDR2: MNHEY, SMNVEV (reference sequence). DNA for the CDR3: TGTGCCAGCAGTTCCGGGCACGAGCAGTACTTC. It codes for CASSSGHEQYF.

The chain couples TRBV9 to TRBJ2-1; TRBD2 matches 15 bases. This CDR3 spans 18 amino acids. Germline CDR1 SGDLS, CDR2 YYNGEE. Losses at the gene ends were 2 bases for V and 0 bases for J; bases not matched to a gene: 3. CDR3 sequence reads: CASSVGTSGRNSYNEQFF. CDR3 nucleotide sequence: TGTGCCAGCAGCGTCGGGACTAGCGGGAGGAACTCCTACAATGAGCAGTTCTTC. Full variable domain (outside the CDR3, taken from reference TRBV9 and TRBJ2-1): DSGVTQTPKHLITATGQRVTLRCSPRSGDLSVYWYQQSLDQGLQFLIQYYNGEERAKGNILERFSAQQFPDLHSELNLSSLELGDSALYFCASSVGTSGRNSYNEQFFGPGTRLTVL.

At least ten counts were recorded for this clone. The chain joins TRBV9 to TRBJ1-1; unclear D gene. V shed 2 bases and J shed 3 bases, with 11 bases lying between them. Germline lookup yields CDR1 SGDLS and CDR2 YYNGEE. This CDR3 is 14 amino acids long. CDR3 nucleotide sequence: TGTGCCAGCAGCGTCAGGCCTTTGGACACTGAAGCTTTCTTT. It encodes CASSVRPLDTEAFF.

The V and J genes are TRBV6-5 and TRBJ1-2, with TRBD1 as a possible D gene (6 bases). Germline assignment: CDR1 MNHEY and CDR2 SVGAGI. Trimming stripped 5 bases from V and 2 bases from J, with 12 bases between. The CDR3 has 14 amino acids. CDR3 nucleotides: TGTGCCAGCAGTAAATCGGACAGAAACTATGGCTACACCTTC. As protein: CASSKSDRNYGYTF.

The chain employs TRBV5-8 and TRBJ1-5; 8 bases are a match to TRBD1. CDR1 and CDR2 (germline): SGHTS, YDEGEE. This CDR3 has 15 residues. V dropped 4 bases and J dropped 3; count of bases not matched to a gene: 6. The CDR3 region has the DNA TGTGCCAGCAGCAGGACAGGGACGAACAATCAGCCCCAGCATTTT. Protein sequence: CASSRTGTNNQPQHF.